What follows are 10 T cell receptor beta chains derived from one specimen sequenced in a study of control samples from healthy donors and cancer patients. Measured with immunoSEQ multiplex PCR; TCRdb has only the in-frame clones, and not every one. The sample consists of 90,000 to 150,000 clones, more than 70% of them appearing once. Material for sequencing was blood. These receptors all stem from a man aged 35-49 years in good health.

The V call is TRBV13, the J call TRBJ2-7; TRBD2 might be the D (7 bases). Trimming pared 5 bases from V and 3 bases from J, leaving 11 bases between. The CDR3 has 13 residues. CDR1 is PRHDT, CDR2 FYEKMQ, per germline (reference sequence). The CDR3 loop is CASSPGGRYEQYF. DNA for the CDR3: TGTGCCAGCAGCCCCGGGGGGCGCTACGAGCAGTACTTC. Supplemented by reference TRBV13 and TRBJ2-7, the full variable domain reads AAGVIQSPRHLIKEKRETATLKCYPIPRHDTVYWYQQGPGQDPQFLISFYEKMQSDKGSIPDRFSAQQFSDYHSELNMSSLELGDSALYFCASSPGGRYEQYFGPGTRLTVT.

This chain's CDR3 is CASSPTGMGNTIYF. In DNA, the CDR3 is TGTGCCAGCAGTCCGACAGGGATGGGAAACACCATATATTTT. The chain joins TRBV6-5 to TRBJ1-3; 7 nucleotides line up with TRBD1. The CDR3 extends over 14 amino acids. Germline trimming cut 5 bases from V and 4 bases from J; bases unmatched to any gene: 5. Germline V gene data show CDR1 as MNHEY and CDR2 as SVGAGI.

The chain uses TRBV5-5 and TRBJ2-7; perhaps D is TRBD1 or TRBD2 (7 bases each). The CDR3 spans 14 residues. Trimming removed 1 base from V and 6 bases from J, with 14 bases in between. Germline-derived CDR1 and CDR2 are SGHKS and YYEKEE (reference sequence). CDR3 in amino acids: CASSLSQGGGEQYF. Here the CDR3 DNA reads TGTGCCAGCAGCTTGTCGCAGGGGGGGGGCGAGCAGTACTTC.

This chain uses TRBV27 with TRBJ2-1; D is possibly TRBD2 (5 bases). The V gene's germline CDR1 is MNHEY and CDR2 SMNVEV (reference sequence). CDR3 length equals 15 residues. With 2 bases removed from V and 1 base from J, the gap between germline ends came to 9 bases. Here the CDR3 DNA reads TGTGCCAGCAGTTTAGAGGGCGGATCCTACAATGAGCAGTTCTTC. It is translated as CASSLEGGSYNEQFF.

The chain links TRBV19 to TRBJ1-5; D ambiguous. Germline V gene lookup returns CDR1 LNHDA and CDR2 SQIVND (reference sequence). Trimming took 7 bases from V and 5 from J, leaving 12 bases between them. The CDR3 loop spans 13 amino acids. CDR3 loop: CASTLNEDQPQHF. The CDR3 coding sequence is TGTGCCAGTACTCTGAATGAGGATCAGCCCCAGCATTTT.

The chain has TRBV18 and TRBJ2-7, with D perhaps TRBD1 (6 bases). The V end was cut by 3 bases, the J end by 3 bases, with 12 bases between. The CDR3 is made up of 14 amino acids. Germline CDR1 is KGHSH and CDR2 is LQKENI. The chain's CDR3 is CASSPQGQIYEQYF. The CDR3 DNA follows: TGTGCCAGCTCACCTCAGGGGCAGATCTACGAGCAGTACTTC.

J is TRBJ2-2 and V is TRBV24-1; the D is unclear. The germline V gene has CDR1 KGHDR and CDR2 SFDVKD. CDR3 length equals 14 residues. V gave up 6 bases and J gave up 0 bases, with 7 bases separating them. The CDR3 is CATSPDSNTGELFF. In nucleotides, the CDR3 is TGTGCCACCAGTCCTGACTCGAACACCGGGGAGCTGTTTTTT.

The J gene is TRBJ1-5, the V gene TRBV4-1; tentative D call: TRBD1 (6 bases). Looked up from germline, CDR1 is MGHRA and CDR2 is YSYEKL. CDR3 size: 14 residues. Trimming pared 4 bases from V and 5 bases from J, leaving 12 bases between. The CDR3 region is CASSLGEGDQPQHF. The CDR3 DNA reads TGCGCCAGCAGCCTCGGGGAGGGGGATCAGCCCCAGCATTTT.

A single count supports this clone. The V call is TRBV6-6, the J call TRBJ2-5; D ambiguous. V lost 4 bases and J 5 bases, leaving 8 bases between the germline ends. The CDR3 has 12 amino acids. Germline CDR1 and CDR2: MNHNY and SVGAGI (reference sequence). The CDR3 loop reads CASSSPKETQYF. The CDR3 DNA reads TGTGCCAGCAGTTCCCCCAAGGAGACCCAGTACTTC.

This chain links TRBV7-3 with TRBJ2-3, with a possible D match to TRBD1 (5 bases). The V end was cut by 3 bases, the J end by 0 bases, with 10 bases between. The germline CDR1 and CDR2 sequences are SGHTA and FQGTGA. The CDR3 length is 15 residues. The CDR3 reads CASSFLGASTDTQYF. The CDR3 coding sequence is TGTGCCAGCAGCTTCCTTGGGGCCAGCACAGATACGCAGTATTTT.